Below are 4 T cell receptor beta chains sequenced from a single sample in a study of blood T cell repertoires in COVID-19. The data were produced by immunoSEQ multiplex PCR, yet TCRdb's version contains in-frame clones alone and is incomplete. The data show about 64,000 clones, around nine tenths seen once. The source material was peripheral blood. The source of these receptors is a man aged 70-80 years with acute or convalescent COVID-19.

The chain combines TRBV7-9 with TRBJ2-7; 10 bases line up with TRBD1. Germline V CDR1 and CDR2: SEHNR, FQNEAQ (reference sequence). This CDR3 is 15 amino acids long. The trim removed 4 bases at V and 3 bases at J, leaving 6 bases unmatched. In nucleotides, the CDR3 is TGTGCCAGCAGCTACGGACAGGGGGTGGTCTACGAGCAGTACTTC. Its protein product is CASSYGQGVVYEQYF.

The chain carries TRBV15 and TRBJ2-3, with D uncertain. The CDR3 runs 13 residues. The V end lost 3 bases, the J end lost 2 bases, and 6 bases lay between the germline ends. Germline values: CDR1 LNHNV, CDR2 YYDKDF (reference sequence). The CDR3 nucleotides read TGTGCCACCAGCAGCCCCAACACAGATACGCAGTATTTT. The encoded protein is CATSSPNTDTQYF.

This clone was seen a handful of times. V and J are TRBV24-1 and TRBJ2-3, with TRBD1 matching over 7 bases. Trimming cost V 9 bases and J 4 bases; bases outside gene matches: 9. Germline CDR1 is KGHDR and CDR2 is SFDVKD. This CDR3 spans 14 amino acids. CDR3 nucleotides: TGTGCCACCGGGAAGGGGGCGTTAGCAGATACGCAGTATTTT. It translates to CATGKGALADTQYF.

Concerning this clone: Other DNA sequences from this sample encode an identical CDR3 as well. The chain combines TRBV7-3 with TRBJ2-2; 13 nucleotides agree with TRBD2. The germline CDR1 and CDR2 sequences are SGHTA and FQGTGA. The CDR3 totals 15 residues. Losses at the gene ends were 5 bases for V and 5 bases for J; bases not matched to a gene: 2. This CDR3 is CASSVGLAGTGELFF. The CDR3 nucleotides read TGTGCCAGCAGCGTGGGACTAGCGGGGACCGGGGAGCTGTTTTTT.